These 10 T cell receptor beta chains came from one sample sequenced in a study of blood T cell repertoires in COVID-19. TCRdb's table, derived via immunoSEQ multiplex PCR, lists solely in-frame clones and lacks some. Of fewer than 40,000 clones listed, 85% are singletons. Sequences were obtained from peripheral blood. These receptors were collected from a human donor in a cohort sampled during active COVID-19.

V gene TRBV19 combines with J gene TRBJ2-3, with D possibly matching TRBD2 (6 bases). The CDR3 is 16 residues long. V lost 10 bases and J 2 bases, leaving 22 bases between the germline ends. The germline CDR1 and CDR2 sequences are LNHDA and SQIVND (reference sequence). The CDR3 DNA reads TGTGCCACCCGAGCTCTCTGGGACTCGATCACAGATACGCAGTATTTT. It encodes CATRALWDSITDTQYF.

The chain is built from TRBV12-3 or TRBV12-4 and TRBJ1-1, with 9 nucleotides matching TRBD1. There are 12 residues in the CDR3. The trim removed 5 bases at V and 10 bases at J, leaving 5 bases unmatched. In DNA form, the CDR3 reads TGTGCCAGCAGTGAACCACAGGGGGCAGCTTTCTTT. Its translation: CASSEPQGAAFF.

This clone was counted a single time. J is TRBJ1-5 and V is TRBV3-1 (or the pseudogene TRBV3-2); 7 bases map to TRBD1. V was clipped by 4 bases and J by 9 bases; unmatched bases: 9. Looked up from germline, CDR1 is LGHDT and CDR2 is YNNKEL (reference sequence). The CDR3 runs to 14 residues. The CDR3 reads CASSPGQEGRPQHF. For the CDR3, the DNA is TGTGCCAGCAGCCCCGGACAGGAGGGTCGGCCCCAGCATTTT.

V is TRBV19 and J is TRBJ1-1, with 8 bases aligning to TRBD1. The germline gives CDR1 LNHDA, CDR2 SQIVND (reference sequence). The CDR3 has 14 residues. With 6 bases clipped from V and 3 bases from J, the junction kept 6 bases outside the gene matches. The CDR3 DNA reads as TGTGCCAGTAGAAGCAGGGGGCAAGACACTGAAGCTTTCTTT. The encoded protein is CASRSRGQDTEAFF.

The chain uses TRBV21-1 and TRBJ1-1. TRBV21-1 is given as a pseudogene. The CDR3 runs 13 residues. The CDR3 protein is CASSVGGITEAFF. The DNA of the CDR3 is TGTGCCAGCAGCGTCGGGGGTATCACTGAAGCTTTCTTT.

The gene calls are TRBV7-9 and TRBJ2-3; 8 positions match TRBD1. The CDR3 extends over 15 amino acids. After removal of 4 bases from V and 3 bases from J, the junction contained 6 bases not matched to a gene. CDR1 and CDR2 from the germline V gene are SEHNR and FQNEAQ (reference sequence). CDR3 protein: CASSSGTGLTDTQYF. Written as DNA, the CDR3 is TGTGCCAGCAGCTCCGGGACAGGTTTGACAGATACGCAGTATTTT.

The rearrangement joins TRBV19 to TRBJ1-1, with D possibly TRBD1 on 6 matching bases. The V gene lost 1 base and the J gene lost 1 base, with 10 bases spanning the gap. Per germline, CDR1 LNHDA and CDR2 SQIVND (reference sequence). The CDR3 is 15 amino acids. CDR3 DNA sequence: TGTGCCAGTAGTATAGCGGGCAGGGGGAACACTGAAGCTTTCTTT. Encoded protein: CASSIAGRGNTEAFF.

The chain links TRBV30 to TRBJ1-1; no clear D. Germline CDR1 reads GTSNPN; CDR2 reads SVGIG (reference sequence). Trimming took 5 bases from V and 1 from J, leaving 17 bases between them. This CDR3 has 15 amino acids. The CDR3 DNA is TGTGCCTGGCTAACCGAAAAGTTGAGGAACACTGAAGCTTTCTTT. This codes for CAWLTEKLRNTEAFF.

In this sample, this clone turned up a few times. This chain connects TRBV2 to TRBJ1-1, with 8 bases fitting TRBD1. V shed 5 bases and J 3 bases; nucleotides not matched to a gene: 2. The CDR3 length is 13 residues. Germline CDR1 SNHLY, CDR2 FYNNEI. The CDR3 spells CASSYRGDTEAFF. CDR3 DNA sequence: TGTGCCAGCAGTTACAGGGGGGACACTGAAGCTTTCTTT.

The rearrangement uses TRBV2 and TRBJ1-4; perhaps TRBD1 as D (6 bases). This CDR3 comprises 16 residues. Germline lookup yields CDR1 SNHLY and CDR2 FYNNEI. V was pared by 4 bases and J by 13 bases, with 25 bases between. CDR3 sequence (DNA): TGTGCCAGCAGTGGCCCCCCCCAGGGGCGGTACCCCCTACTGTTTTTT. Translated: CASSGPPQGRYPLLFF.